This T cell receptor beta chain was identified in a study of blood T cell repertoires in COVID-19. About the research overall: The study drew acute and convalescent COVID-19 samples from the United States, Italy and Spain. Sources were T cells, B-cell-depleted T cells, or PBMCs; the material itself was cDNA or gDNA.

Study processing details: From reference gene primer amplification, estimates of nucleated cell counts were derived. Produced via immunoSEQ multiplex PCR; TCRdb's table is partial and in-frame only. Clonal size and the V and J genes are those of that table, whereas D and trimming came from the DNA. The table lists 100,000 to 150,000 clones, approximately 83% of them singletons. CDR3 size: 15 residues. Per the germline V gene, CDR1 is SGHNT and CDR2 is YYREEE (reference sequence). Trimming removed 0 bases from V and 9 bases from J; junction bases left unmatched: 2. This TCR came from a woman of 80 years or more with acute or convalescent COVID-19. This sequence joins TRBV5-4 and TRBJ1-6; 11 bases are shared with TRBD1. What was sequenced was peripheral blood. The CDR3 nucleotides are TGTGCCAGCAGCTTGGGGACAGGGGGCATTTCACCCCTCCACTTT. Protein product: CASSLGTGGISPLHF.